These T cell receptor beta chains were read from a single sample in a study of shared clonotypes between healthy human individuals. TCRdb's table, derived via immunoSEQ multiplex PCR, lists solely in-frame clones and lacks some. The sample has about 450,000 clones; 65% to 80% are singletons. The sequenced sample consisted of PBMCs. These receptors all stem from a woman aged 35 to 49 in good health. Some clones in this sample may be carry-over from other donors' samples. The CDR3 runs from the conserved cysteine through the conserved F or W. Fields, in order: J gene, V gene, D gene, clone size, CDR3 protein, CDR3 DNA. The D gene is left open where the match is weak. Clone size is stated in some rows and not others, as once, few, many or a class when expanded.

TRBJ1-6 | TRBV4-3 | . | . | CASSQQWGVDSPLHF | TGCGCCAGCAGCCAGCAGTGGGGTGTCGATTCACCCCTCCACTTT
TRBJ2-3 | TRBV5-1 | TRBD1 | . | CASSITGGADTQYF | TGCGCCAGCAGCATTACAGGGGGTGCAGATACGCAGTATTTT
TRBJ2-2 | TRBV2 | . | . | CASKTEGTSYTGELFF | TGTGCCAGCAAAACCGAGGGGACCAGTTACACCGGGGAGCTGTTTTTT
TRBJ2-1 | TRBV11-3 | TRBD1 | . | CASSLGATGGSYNEQFF | TGTGCCAGCAGCTTAGGGGCGACAGGGGGCTCCTACAATGAGCAGTTCTTC
TRBJ2-7 | TRBV9 | TRBD2 | . | CASSPGLARYEQYF | TGTGCCAGCAGCCCGGGACTAGCTCGGTACGAGCAGTACTTC
TRBJ2-5 | TRBV18 | . | . | CASSPSANQETQYF | TGTGCCAGCTCACCATCAGCGAACCAAGAGACCCAGTACTTC
TRBJ2-1 | TRBV18 | . | . | CASQNDNNEQFF | TGTGCCAGCCAGAATGATAACAATGAGCAGTTCTTC
TRBJ1-2 | TRBV4-1 | . | . | CASSRGQRSGYTF | TGCGCCAGCAGCCGAGGACAACGCAGTGGCTACACCTTC
TRBJ2-3 | TRBV9 | . | once | CASSVGGGNTDTQYF | TGTGCCAGCAGCGTCGGGGGAGGAAACACAGATACGCAGTATTTT
TRBJ1-5 | TRBV5-5 | . | once | CASSLDANQPQHF | TGTGCCAGCAGCTTGGATGCAAATCAGCCCCAGCATTTT
TRBJ2-6 | TRBV15 | . | . | CATSRGGISGANVLTF | TGTGCCACCAGCAGGGGGGGAATCTCTGGGGCCAACGTCCTGACTTTC
TRBJ1-6 | TRBV4-1 | . | once | CASSQGQINSPLHF | TGCGCCAGCAGCCAAGGACAGATTAATTCACCCCTCCACTTT
TRBJ1-5 | TRBV28 | TRBD1 | . | CASMVGQGPSNQPQHF | TGTGCCAGCATGGTAGGACAGGGTCCTAGTAATCAGCCCCAGCATTTT
TRBJ2-1 | TRBV6-5 | TRBD2 | . | CASWGGLANEQFF | TGTGCCAGCTGGGGGGGACTAGCCAATGAGCAGTTCTTC
TRBJ2-5 | TRBV29-1 | TRBD2 | . | CSVEGGLALGRQETQYF | TGCAGCGTTGAAGGGGGACTAGCGCTGGGCCGCCAAGAGACCCAGTACTTC